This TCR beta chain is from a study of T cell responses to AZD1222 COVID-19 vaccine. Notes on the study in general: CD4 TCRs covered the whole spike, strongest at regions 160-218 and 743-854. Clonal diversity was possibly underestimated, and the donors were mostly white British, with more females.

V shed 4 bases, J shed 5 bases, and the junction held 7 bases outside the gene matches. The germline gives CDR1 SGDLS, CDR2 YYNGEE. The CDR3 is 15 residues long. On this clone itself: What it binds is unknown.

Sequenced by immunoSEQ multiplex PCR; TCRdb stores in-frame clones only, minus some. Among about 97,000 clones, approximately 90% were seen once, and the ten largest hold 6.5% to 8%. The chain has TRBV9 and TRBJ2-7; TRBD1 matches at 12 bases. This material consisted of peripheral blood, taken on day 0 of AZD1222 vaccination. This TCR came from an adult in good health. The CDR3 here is CASSPGTGGFDEQYF. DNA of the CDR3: TGTGCCAGCAGCCCGGGGACAGGGGGCTTCGACGAGCAGTACTTC.